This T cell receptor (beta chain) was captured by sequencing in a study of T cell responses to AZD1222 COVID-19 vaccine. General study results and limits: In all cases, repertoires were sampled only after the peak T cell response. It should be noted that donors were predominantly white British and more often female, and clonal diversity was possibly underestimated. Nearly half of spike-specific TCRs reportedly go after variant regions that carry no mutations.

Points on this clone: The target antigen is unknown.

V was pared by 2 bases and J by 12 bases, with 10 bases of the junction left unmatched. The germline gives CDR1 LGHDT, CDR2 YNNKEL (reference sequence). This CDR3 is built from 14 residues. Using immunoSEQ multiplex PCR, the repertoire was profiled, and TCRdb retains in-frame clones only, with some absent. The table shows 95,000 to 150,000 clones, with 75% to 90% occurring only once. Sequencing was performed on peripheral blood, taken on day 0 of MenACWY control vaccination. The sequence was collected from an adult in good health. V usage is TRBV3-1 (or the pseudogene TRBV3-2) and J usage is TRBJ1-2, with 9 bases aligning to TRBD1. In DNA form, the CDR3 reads TGTGCCAGCAGCCAAACTCCGGGACAGGGTATGCACACCTTC. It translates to CASSQTPGQGMHTF.